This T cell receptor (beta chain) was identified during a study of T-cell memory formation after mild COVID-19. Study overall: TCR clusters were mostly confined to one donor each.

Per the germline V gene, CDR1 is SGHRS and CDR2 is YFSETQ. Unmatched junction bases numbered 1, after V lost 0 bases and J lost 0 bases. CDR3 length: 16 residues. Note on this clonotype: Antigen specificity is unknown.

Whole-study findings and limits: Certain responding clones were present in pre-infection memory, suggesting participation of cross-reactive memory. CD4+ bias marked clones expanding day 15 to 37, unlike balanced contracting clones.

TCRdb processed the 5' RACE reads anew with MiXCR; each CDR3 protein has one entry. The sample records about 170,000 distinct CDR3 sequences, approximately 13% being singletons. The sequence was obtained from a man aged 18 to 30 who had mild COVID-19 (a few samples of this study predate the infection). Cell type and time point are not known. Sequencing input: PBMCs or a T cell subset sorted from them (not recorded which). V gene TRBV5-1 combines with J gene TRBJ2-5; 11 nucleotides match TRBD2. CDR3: CASSLGLAGYQETQYF. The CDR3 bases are TGCGCCAGCAGCTTGGGACTAGCGGGGTACCAAGAGACCCAGTACTTC.